The TCR beta chain under discussion was sequenced for a study of siplizumab effects on memory and regulatory T cells (dated by TCRdb to 2018 to 2020). Concerning the study at large: The study looked at the effect of siplizumab, an anti-CD2 antibody, on alloreactive T-cell subsets in allogeneic mixed lymphocyte reactions made from human PBMCs.

V was cut back by 0 bases and J by 5 bases, leaving a gap of 12 bases between them. CDR1 and CDR2, looked up from the germline V gene, are SGHRS and YFSETQ. The CDR3, from cysteine to phenylalanine, totals 14 residues. Just CDR3 DNA is preserved here, 42 bases in frame from base 1. TCRbeta CDR3 sequencing was performed on sorted unstimulated T cells and on proliferating T cells recovered from mixed lymphocyte reactions. Fresh whole blood from approximately 10 HLA-typed healthy donors was used to isolate PBMCs. For this clone: The target of this receptor is not known. Base qualities are not at hand, and no much larger clone is one base apart.

Library generation was performed with the immunoSEQ multiplex PCR assay. The deep sequencing platform assayed about 91,000 TCR templates per sample. Genomic DNA extracted from sorted T cells was the material used for TCRbeta CDR3 sequencing. The paper's processing steps were these. The R programming language was used for the clonal analysis of the TCRbeta CDR3 data. Alloreactive CD4+ and CD8+ clones were identified by comparing unstimulated samples to CFSE-low samples taken after the reaction. Alloreactive CD4+ clones were assigned to regulatory or non-regulatory origin by matching sequences to sorted unstimulated Treg and non-Treg repertoires. The source is immuneACCESS, and TCRdb retained only in-frame sequences with V and J called. Part of the clones is not carried over; for the studies checked, unresolved V genes explain less than half of this, and the remainder is unexplained. V, J and clone size are those of that table, while D and trimming were read from the DNA. For this sample the table gives 80,000 to 130,000 clones, of which more than 85% were detected only once. The leading ten clones occupy around 2.7% of the sample.

Points the paper makes about the study in general: Because sequences at frequencies below about 10^-5 were poorly captured, only a minor fraction of alloreactive clones could be mapped back to unstimulated subsets. The cumulative frequency of alloreactive sequences that could be traced back to unstimulated CD4+ memory T cells was significantly reduced by siplizumab. A naive or memory phenotype could not be assigned to roughly 75-97% of proliferating CD4+ or CD8+ clones. Whether proliferating Tregs from siplizumab cultures actually had suppressive function was not functionally confirmed. In reactions with siplizumab, an average of roughly 69% of mappable alloreactive CD4+ clones were Treg-derived, compared with about 27% in control reactions. Unstimulated naive T cells appeared more diverse than memory T cells, and naive cells seemed to contribute substantially to the alloresponse.

The clonotype originates from a human donor in good health. Some clones in this sample may be carry-over from other donors' samples. The chain links TRBV5-1 with TRBJ2-7; TRBD1 could be the D gene, as 6 bases match. Sequenced input: CD4+ T cells sorted from blood. The nucleotide sequence is TGCGCCAGCAGCTTGGAGGGGGTGAGCCACGAGCAGTACTTC. This encodes CASSLEGVSHEQYF.